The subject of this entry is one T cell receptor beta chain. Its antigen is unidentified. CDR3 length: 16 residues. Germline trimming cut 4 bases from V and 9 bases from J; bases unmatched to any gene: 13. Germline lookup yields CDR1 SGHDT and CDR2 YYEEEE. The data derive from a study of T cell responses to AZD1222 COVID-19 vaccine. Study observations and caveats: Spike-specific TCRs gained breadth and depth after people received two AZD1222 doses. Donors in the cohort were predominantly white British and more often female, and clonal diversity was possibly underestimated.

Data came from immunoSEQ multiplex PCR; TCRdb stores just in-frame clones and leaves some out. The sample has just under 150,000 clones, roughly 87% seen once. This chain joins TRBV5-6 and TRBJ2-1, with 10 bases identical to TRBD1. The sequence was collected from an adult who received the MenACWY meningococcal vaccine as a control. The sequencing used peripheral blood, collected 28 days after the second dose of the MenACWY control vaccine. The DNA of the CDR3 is TGTGCCAGCAGCACGGTGAACGGACAGGGGGGTAGTGAGCAGTTCTTC. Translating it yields CASSTVNGQGGSEQFF.